One and the same sample provided the 27 T cell receptor beta chains below, sequenced in a study of shared clonotypes between healthy human individuals. CD45RO negativity and positive selection for CCR7 defined naive CD8 cells, a population that excluded terminally differentiated effector memory CD45RA+ cells. TCRdb's table, derived via immunoSEQ multiplex PCR, lists solely in-frame clones and lacks some. Of some 1,900,000 clones in the sample, less than 95% were seen once. Sequences were obtained from naive CD8+ T cells sorted from blood. The receptors come from a young man in good health.

The chain couples TRBV6-5 to TRBJ1-1; 10 bases match TRBD1. The V and J ends lost 7 bases and 5 bases, in that order; junction bases with no gene match: 10. The CDR3 contains 15 residues. The germline V gene has CDR1 MNHEY and CDR2 SVGAGI. CDR3 loop: CASNPGQGDVTEAFF. For the CDR3, the DNA is TGTGCCAGCAACCCCGGACAGGGGGATGTGACTGAAGCTTTCTTT.

The chain recombines TRBV10-1 with TRBJ2-3; 8 bases fit TRBD2. J was trimmed by 2 bases and V by 3 bases; bases with no gene match: 7. Germline V gene sequence: CDR1 WNHNN, CDR2 SYGVQD (reference sequence). This CDR3 spans 16 amino acids. In nucleotides, the CDR3 is TGCGCCAGCAGTGATTGGCGGGGGGCCGACACAGATACGCAGTATTTT. Translated: CASSDWRGADTDTQYF.

This clone was observed once. The chain employs TRBV11-2 and TRBJ2-7, with D perhaps assigned TRBD1 or TRBD2 (5 bases each). This CDR3 has 13 residues. Deletions cut 4 bases from V and 5 bases from J, with 12 bases between. Germline CDR1 SGHAT, CDR2 FQNNGV. CDR3 nucleotide sequence: TGTGCCAGCAGCTCGGGACCCCTCGACGAGCAGTACTTC. This sequence encodes CASSSGPLDEQYF.

V is TRBV11-2 and J is TRBJ2-7; D is possibly TRBD1 (6 bases). Per the germline V gene, CDR1 is SGHAT and CDR2 is FQNNGV. The CDR3 has 15 residues. The V end lost 4 bases, the J end lost 2 bases, and 15 bases lay between the germline ends. The CDR3 loop is CASSSTGILPYEQYF. CDR3 DNA: TGTGCCAGCAGCTCCACAGGGATCCTGCCCTACGAGCAGTACTTC.

The chain couples TRBV5-1 to TRBJ2-1, with TRBD1 identical over 11 bases. V lost 3 bases and J lost 3; bases outside the gene matches: 2. CDR1 is SGHRS, CDR2 YFSETQ, per germline. This CDR3 comprises 15 residues. This chain's CDR3 is CASSSGTGGYNEQFF. The CDR3 bases are TGCGCCAGCAGCTCCGGGACAGGGGGCTACAATGAGCAGTTCTTC.

For this clone: Other DNA sequences in this specimen translate into the identical CDR3. This chain links TRBV5-6 with TRBJ2-7; D is perhaps TRBD1 or TRBD2 (5 bases each). Per the germline V gene, CDR1 is SGHDT and CDR2 is YYEEEE. The CDR3 extends over 13 amino acids. The V end lost 2 bases, the J end lost 3 bases, and 9 bases lay between the germline ends. The CDR3 coding sequence is TGTGCCAGCAGCTTCGGGGCAGTCTACGAGCAGTACTTC. Its protein is CASSFGAVYEQYF. The entire variable domain, with the rest obtained from reference TRBV5-6 and TRBJ2-7, is as follows: DAGVTQSPTHLIKTRGQQVTLRCSPKSGHDTVSWYQQALGQGPQFIFQYYEEEERQRGNFPDRFSGHQFPNYSSELNVNALLLGDSALYLCASSFGAVYEQYFGPGTRLTVT.

This chain joins TRBV7-9 and TRBJ1-4; 7 bases are shared with TRBD1. The V gene's germline CDR1 is SEHNR and CDR2 FQNEAQ (reference sequence). The CDR3 length is 16 residues. V lost 4 bases to trimming and J lost 7 bases; unmatched junction nucleotides: 12. The chain's CDR3 is CASSSSRQGWGEKLFF. In DNA form, the CDR3 reads TGTGCCAGCAGCTCCTCGCGACAGGGTTGGGGTGAAAAACTGTTTTTT.

This clone came up once. The J gene is TRBJ2-5, the V gene TRBV28, with 12 bases matching TRBD2. Germline CDR1 MDHEN, CDR2 SYDVKM. With V trimmed by 10 bases and J by 2 bases, 23 bases remained unmatched. This CDR3 contains 20 residues. The CDR3 DNA reads TGTGCCATATCTCAACCGACAGGCCTAGCGGGGGGGGCCTTACAAGAGACCCAGTACTTC. Protein: CAISQPTGLAGGALQETQYF.

This CDR3 reads CASRESRLGHQPQHF. The DNA of the CDR3 is TGTGCCAGCAGAGAAAGCAGACTTGGGCATCAGCCCCAGCATTTT. The chain has TRBV6-6 and TRBJ1-5; D remains ambiguous. With 6 bases removed from V and 5 bases from J, the gap between germline ends came to 17 bases. The V gene's germline CDR1 is MNHNY and CDR2 SVGAGI (reference sequence). This CDR3 contains 15 residues.

The genes are TRBV5-4 and TRBJ1-2; a possible D gene is TRBD1 (5 bases). The germline CDR1 and CDR2 sequences are SGHNT and YYREEE (reference sequence). This CDR3 is built from 15 residues. The V and J ends lost 1 base and 4 bases respectively, with 14 bases between them. The CDR3 loop is CASSLRGDYGYGYTF. In DNA form, the CDR3 reads TGTGCCAGCAGCTTGCGGGGGGACTACGGCTATGGCTACACCTTC. The full variable domain, rest sourced from reference TRBV5-4 and TRBJ1-2, is ETGVTQSPTHLIKTRGQQVTLRCSSQSGHNTVSWYQQALGQGPQFIFQYYREEENGRGNFPPRFSGLQFPNYSSELNVNALELDDSALYLCASSLRGDYGYGYTFGSGTRLTVV.

The CDR3, as DNA: TGTGCCAGCAGGGGAGGGCCGGGGGCTGTTATAGATACGCAGTATTTT. Protein sequence: CASRGGPGAVIDTQYF. The chain recombines TRBV2 with TRBJ2-3; a possible D gene is TRBD2 (7 bases). The germline CDR1 and CDR2 sequences are SNHLY and FYNNEI. The CDR3 extends over 16 amino acids. Trimming removed 6 bases at V and 5 bases at J, with 21 bases between.

The rearrangement links TRBV9 to TRBJ2-1; D is unresolved. Germline CDR1 reads SGDLS; CDR2 reads YYNGEE. Between the trimmed V and J ends, which lost 0 bases and 7 bases, there was a span of 8 bases. CDR3 length: 13 amino acids. The CDR3 reads CASSVEGMNEQFF. DNA for the CDR3: TGTGCCAGCAGCGTAGAGGGAATGAATGAGCAGTTCTTC.

This clone was seen just once. The genes are TRBV7-9 and TRBJ2-1; no clear D gene. V was shortened by 1 base and J by 5 bases, with 9 bases between the two germline ends. The germline V gene encodes CDR1 SEHNR and CDR2 FQNEAQ (reference sequence). This CDR3 has 14 residues. DNA of the CDR3: TGTGCCAGCAGCTTAGGGGTCACGGACAATGAGCAGTTCTTC. This codes for CASSLGVTDNEQFF. Full variable domain (rest looked up from reference TRBV7-9 and TRBJ2-1): DTGVSQNPRHKITKRGQNVTFRCDPISEHNRLYWYRQTLGQGPEFLTYFQNEAQLEKSRLLSDRFSAERPKGSFSTLEIQRTEQGDSAMYLCASSLGVTDNEQFFGPGTRLTVL.

This chain links TRBV4-3 with TRBJ2-1, with D uncertain. The CDR3 contains 15 residues. Trimming took 1 base from V and 0 from J, leaving 7 bases between them. Germline assignment: CDR1 LGHNA and CDR2 YSLEER. The CDR3 DNA is TGCGCCAGCAGCCAAGCAAGGACCTCCTACAATGAGCAGTTCTTC. This sequence encodes CASSQARTSYNEQFF.

The CDR3 reads CASSPTDSLMGSYNEQFF. The CDR3 DNA is TGCGCCAGCAGCCCGACGGACAGTCTAATGGGTTCCTACAATGAGCAGTTCTTC. The chain couples TRBV5-1 to TRBJ2-1, with D maybe TRBD1 (6 bases). Trimming took 4 bases from V and 1 from J, leaving 21 bases between them. This CDR3 is 18 amino acids long. Per the germline V gene, CDR1 is SGHRS and CDR2 is YFSETQ.

The chain has TRBV10-3 and TRBJ2-7; tentative D call: TRBD2 (5 bases). The germline V and J ends were trimmed by 11 bases and 0 bases, with 17 bases remaining between them. The CDR3 totals 14 residues. Germline CDR1 and CDR2: ENHRY and SYGVKD. The CDR3 spells CAARPGGLSYEQYF. CDR3 bases: TGTGCCGCCCGCCCGGGCGGACTCTCCTACGAGCAGTACTTC.

The chain is built from TRBV2 and TRBJ1-6; D possibly corresponds to TRBD1 (5 bases). Germline CDR1 SNHLY, CDR2 FYNNEI. CDR3 size: 16 residues. The V end was cut by 0 bases, the J end by 10 bases, with 16 bases between. The CDR3 spells CASSEATLRGDSPLHF. The CDR3 bases are TGTGCCAGCAGTGAAGCCACATTAAGGGGAGACTCACCCCTCCACTTT.

The gene calls are TRBV5-1 and TRBJ2-7; 12 bases agree with TRBD1. This CDR3 is built from 14 residues. Per the germline V gene, CDR1 is SGHRS and CDR2 is YFSETQ. V lost 4 bases to trimming and J lost 6 bases; unmatched junction nucleotides: 5. CDR3 bases: TGCGCCAGCAGCCCCCGGGACAGGGGGCTCGAGCAGTACTTC. This encodes CASSPRDRGLEQYF. The variable domain in full, completed from reference TRBV5-1 and TRBJ2-7, reads KAGVTQTPRYLIKTRGQQVTLSCSPISGHRSVSWYQQTPGQGLQFLFEYFSETQRNKGNFPGRFSGRQFSNSRSEMNVSTLELGDSALYLCASSPRDRGLEQYFGPGTRLTVT.

This chain joins TRBV6-5 and TRBJ2-1; D gene uncertain. The CDR3 is 11 residues long. The V end was cut by 4 bases, the J end by 7 bases, with 5 bases between. Germline V lookup: CDR1 MNHEY, CDR2 SVGAGI. The DNA for the CDR3 is TGTGCCAGCAGTTTTTTAAATGAGCAGTTCTTC. It encodes CASSFLNEQFF.

Only one count was recorded for this clone. The V gene is TRBV5-4, the J gene TRBJ2-3, with TRBD2 matching over 14 bases. This CDR3 region has 17 residues. Trimming at V came to 0 bases and at J to 0 bases, leaving 0 bases not matched to a gene. The germline gives CDR1 SGHNT, CDR2 YYREEE (reference sequence). CDR3 sequence: CASSLGLAGGSTDTQYF. The CDR3 DNA follows: TGTGCCAGCAGCTTGGGACTAGCGGGGGGGAGCACAGATACGCAGTATTTT.

The J gene is TRBJ1-1, the V gene TRBV10-1; 7 bases agree with TRBD1. Trimming cost V 6 bases and J 1 base; bases outside gene matches: 2. This CDR3 is built from 13 residues. The germline CDR1 and CDR2 sequences are WNHNN and SYGVQD (reference sequence). The CDR3 spells CASRHRGNTEAFF. The DNA for the CDR3 is TGCGCCAGCAGGCACAGGGGGAACACTGAAGCTTTCTTT.

The chain is built from TRBV5-1 and TRBJ2-7, with 10 bases aligning to TRBD1. The CDR3 is 14 amino acids. V shed 4 bases, J shed 7 bases, and the junction held 8 bases outside the gene matches. Germline-derived CDR1 and CDR2 are SGHRS and YFSETQ. The CDR3 reads CASSPGQGLGEQYF. The CDR3 DNA sequence: TGCGCCAGCAGCCCGGGACAGGGGCTAGGGGAGCAGTACTTC.

The chain uses TRBV6-5 and TRBJ1-5, with D perhaps TRBD1 (5 bases). Germline V gives CDR1 MNHEY, CDR2 SVGAGI. V gave up 6 bases and J gave up 8 bases, with 17 bases separating them. The CDR3 runs 14 residues. The CDR3 loop reads CASSPHGGEKPQHF. DNA for the CDR3: TGTGCCAGCAGCCCACACGGGGGGGAGAAGCCCCAGCATTTT.

The V gene is TRBV19, the J gene TRBJ1-5; 9 bases match TRBD1. Trimming took 3 bases from V and 4 from J; bases not matched to a gene: 4. The CDR3 totals 15 residues. CDR1 LNHDA and CDR2 SQIVND come from the germline V gene (reference sequence). CDR3 in DNA: TGTGCCAGTAGTATGGCGGGGACAGGGAATCAGCCCCAGCATTTT. Translation: CASSMAGTGNQPQHF.

V and J are TRBV27 and TRBJ1-4, with D uncertain. Germline assignment: CDR1 MNHEY and CDR2 SMNVEV (reference sequence). The CDR3 extends over 13 amino acids. V lost 7 bases and J 4 bases, leaving 10 bases between the germline ends. CDR3 DNA: TGTGCCAGCAAGGAGGGCCTTAATGAAAAACTGTTTTTT. Translating it yields CASKEGLNEKLFF.

This chain connects TRBV7-8 to TRBJ2-7; 8 bases line up with TRBD1. V gave up 5 bases and J gave up 3 bases; unmatched junction bases: 9. CDR1 SGHVS and CDR2 FQNEAQ come from the germline V gene. The CDR3 runs to 15 residues. CDR3 sequence (DNA): TGTGCCAGCAGCCCCCCCCAGGGACAGGTCTACGAGCAGTACTTC. It yields the protein CASSPPQGQVYEQYF.

The chain recombines TRBV6-1 with TRBJ2-7; TRBD1 matches 8 bases. CDR3 size: 16 residues. The germline gives CDR1 MNHNS, CDR2 SASEGT. V lost 2 bases to trimming and J lost 1 base; unmatched junction nucleotides: 7. CDR3 amino acids: CASSELQGAGSYEQYF. The CDR3 DNA reads as TGTGCCAGCAGTGAACTCCAGGGGGCGGGATCCTACGAGCAGTACTTC.